This TCR beta chain was observed in a study of shared clonotypes between healthy human individuals. Findings and caveats of the study: Generation probabilities were higher for clonotypes shared across all four sorted-subset donors than for unshared ones.

This CDR3 has 16 amino acids. V dropped 3 bases and J dropped 2 bases, with 18 bases sitting between them. Per germline, CDR1 SQVTM and CDR2 ANQGSEA. Details on this clone: Antigen: not known.

Method: immunoSEQ multiplex PCR; TCRdb's copy keeps in-frame clones and lacks some. The table includes around 580,000 clones, 98% detected once. As defined, naive CD8 cells were CD45RO-negative and positively selected for CCR7, with terminally differentiated effector memory CD45RA+ cells excluded. The sample consisted of naive CD8+ T cells sorted from blood. The chain uses TRBV29-1 and TRBJ2-3; D is perhaps TRBD1 or TRBD2 (5 bases each). This TCR came from a man aged 25 to 40 in good health. CDR3 sequence reads: CSVEGEGSPFTDTQYF. The CDR3 DNA follows: TGCAGCGTTGAGGGTGAGGGGAGTCCCTTCACAGATACGCAGTATTTT.